The next 31 T cell receptor beta chains were all read from a single sample in a study of cytotoxic CD8 clonotypes in ibrutinib-treated CLL (dated by TCRdb to the early 2020s). Libraries were prepared through the immunoSEQ multiplex PCR assay. TCRdb provides this immuneACCESS table in a form limited to in-frame rearrangements. Some clones are lacking; in checked studies, under half of them reflect an unresolved V gene, and why the rest are absent is not known. The table for this sample lists around 160,000 clones; 70% to 90% of them were counted only once. The top ten clonotypes cover around 2.7% of the sample. What this sample's time point label stands for: progressive disease on ibrutinib. Source: PBMCs, taken at disease progression, from a patient treated with ibrutinib. The receptor set was obtained from a human donor with chronic lymphocytic leukemia.

The rearrangement uses TRBV19 and TRBJ1-1; weak D call: TRBD1 (5 bases). Trimming pared 1 base from V and 7 bases from J, leaving 10 bases between. Germline V gene lookup returns CDR1 LNHDA and CDR2 SQIVND (reference sequence). The CDR3 extends over 13 amino acids. CDR3 region: CASSIGEGVEAFF. CDR3 nucleotides: TGTGCCAGTAGTATAGGCGAAGGGGTTGAAGCTTTCTTT.

The CDR3 region has the DNA TGTGCCAGCAGCCCCCAGACTAGGCTCGGGGACGAGCAGTACTTC. The encoded protein is CASSPQTRLGDEQYF. This rearrangement joins TRBV11-2 to TRBJ2-7, with D perhaps matching TRBD2 (6 bases). The CDR3 covers 15 residues. Trimming left V 5 bases short and J 5 bases short, with 19 bases between. Germline V gene data show CDR1 as SGHAT and CDR2 as FQNNGV.

The rearrangement uses TRBV19 and TRBJ2-7, with D tentatively TRBD1 or TRBD2 (5 bases each). The CDR3 extends over 13 amino acids. Between the trimmed V and J ends, which lost 6 bases and 3 bases, there was a span of 12 bases. Per the germline V gene, CDR1 is LNHDA and CDR2 is SQIVND (reference sequence). The CDR3 here is CASRGRGYYEQYF. Written as DNA, the CDR3 is TGTGCCAGTAGGGGACGGGGATACTACGAGCAGTACTTC.

The chain has TRBV7-3 and TRBJ2-5; 7 bases are a match to TRBD2. The CDR3 runs 16 residues. Germline CDR1 reads SGHTA; CDR2 reads FQGTGA. J gave up 5 bases and V 5 bases, and 14 bases lay outside the gene matches. The CDR3 loop is CASSKAGALDSETQYF. The DNA of the CDR3 is TGTGCCAGCAGCAAGGCGGGAGCCCTTGACTCGGAGACCCAGTACTTC.

The gene calls are TRBV5-1 and TRBJ2-1, with TRBD1 as a possible D gene (6 bases). The V and J ends lost 4 bases and 5 bases respectively, with 13 bases between them. This CDR3 contains 14 residues. Germline CDR1 SGHRS, CDR2 YFSETQ. The CDR3 nucleotides are TGCGCCAGCAGCAATATCGGGACACACAATGAGCAGTTCTTC. It translates to CASSNIGTHNEQFF.

The V and J genes are TRBV4-1 and TRBJ2-6, with TRBD2 identical over 8 bases. The V gene end was trimmed by 1 base and the J gene end by 8 bases; junction bases not matched to a gene: 13. The CDR3 is 18 residues long. CDR1 MGHRA and CDR2 YSYEKL come from the germline V gene. CDR3 DNA sequence: TGCGCCAGCAGCCAAGCTTCATCGGGGACGGGAGGGACCAACGTCCTGACTTTC. Its translation: CASSQASSGTGGTNVLTF.

The gene calls are TRBV6-6 and TRBJ2-3, with a possible D match to TRBD2 (6 bases). The germline V gene encodes CDR1 MNHNY and CDR2 SVGAGI (reference sequence). The V end was cut by 1 base, the J end by 0 bases, with 8 bases between. The CDR3 runs to 15 residues. The CDR3 nucleotides are TGTGCCAGCAGTTACTACAGCGGGAGCACAGATACGCAGTATTTT. Its protein product is CASSYYSGSTDTQYF.

The CDR3, as DNA: TGTGCCAGCCGGGGGCCCAGCTATGGCTACACCTTC. It is translated as CASRGPSYGYTF. This chain joins TRBV5-6 and TRBJ1-2; D is perhaps TRBD1 (6 bases). V shed 7 bases and J shed 4 bases, with 11 bases lying between them. The germline V gene has CDR1 SGHDT and CDR2 YYEEEE. The length of the CDR3 is 12 residues.

The chain couples TRBV25-1 to TRBJ2-7; tentative D call: TRBD1 (6 bases). Germline loops: CDR1 MGHDK, CDR2 SYGVNS. V dropped 5 bases and J dropped 3 bases, with 8 bases sitting between them. CDR3 length: 12 residues. In nucleotides, the CDR3 is TGTGCCAGCAGTAGAGGGGGCTACGAGCAGTACTTC. It yields the protein CASSRGGYEQYF.

In DNA, the CDR3 is TGTGCCAGCAGCCCCCGCTTCTCCGGGGAGCTGTTTTTT. This encodes CASSPRFSGELFF. The V call is TRBV7-8, the J call TRBJ2-2; D not certain. The CDR3 runs 13 residues. Germline CDR1 SGHVS, CDR2 FQNEAQ. V gave up 5 bases and J gave up 6 bases, with 10 bases separating them.

V usage is TRBV19 and J usage is TRBJ1-2, with 7 bases matching TRBD1. This CDR3 has 11 residues. The V segment lost 8 bases and the J segment 6 bases; nucleotides outside the gene matches: 3. Germline V gene lookup returns CDR1 LNHDA and CDR2 SQIVND (reference sequence). The CDR3 sequence is CASRQGHGYTF. For the CDR3, the DNA is TGTGCCAGTCGACAGGGACATGGCTACACCTTC. The entire variable domain, with the rest obtained from reference TRBV19 and TRBJ1-2, is as follows: DGGITQSPKYLFRKEGQNVTLSCEQNLNHDAMYWYRQDPGQGLRLIYYSQIVNDFQKGDIAEGYSVSREKKESFPLTVTSAQKNPTAFYLCASRQGHGYTFGSGTRLTVV.

The gene calls are TRBV5-3 and TRBJ1-2; D perhaps matches TRBD1 (6 bases). TRBV5-3 is identified as an open reading frame with a role that is uncertain. Trimming took off 0 bases at V and 4 bases at J, with 7 bases between the two ends. This CDR3 is 13 amino acids long. CDR3 sequence: CARSLDRVYGYTF. CDR3 nucleotide sequence: TGTGCCAGAAGCTTGGACAGGGTCTATGGCTACACCTTC.

The rearrangement joins TRBV6-5 to TRBJ1-2; 12 positions agree with TRBD1. The germline CDR1 and CDR2 sequences are MNHEY and SVGAGI. The CDR3 is made up of 15 amino acids. The ends lost 6 bases at V and 8 bases at J; junction bases unmatched: 10. In nucleotides, the CDR3 is TGTGCCAGCAGAGACCCGGGACAGGGGGCGGTAGGCTACACCTTC. It codes for CASRDPGQGAVGYTF.

As to this clone: At the DNA level, this CDR3 is encoded by other sequences in the same sample as well. The chain employs TRBV5-1 and TRBJ1-2; 7 nucleotides align to TRBD1. J gave up 3 bases and V 4 bases, and 6 bases lay outside the gene matches. The germline gives CDR1 SGHRS, CDR2 YFSETQ. The CDR3 totals 14 residues. The CDR3 sequence is CASSLVTGDYGYTF. The CDR3 DNA sequence: TGCGCCAGCAGCCTGGTCACAGGGGACTATGGCTACACCTTC.

The gene calls are TRBV5-4 and TRBJ2-5; D is uncertain. This CDR3 contains 13 residues. Germline V gene lookup returns CDR1 SGHNT and CDR2 YYREEE (reference sequence). V was cut by 2 bases and J by 1 base, with 6 bases left in between. The CDR3 protein is CASSFRIQETQYF. CDR3 DNA: TGTGCCAGCAGCTTCCGGATCCAAGAGACCCAGTACTTC.

The V call is TRBV11-3, the J call TRBJ2-2; D remains ambiguous. CDR1 is SGHNT and CDR2 is YENEEA in the germline V gene. V lost 2 bases and J lost 2, with 12 bases in between. The CDR3 is made up of 16 amino acids. In DNA, the CDR3 is TGTGCCAGCAGCTTATCTTTAAGCGTCAACACCGGGGAGCTGTTTTTT. It codes for CASSLSLSVNTGELFF.

This clone was seen only once. The chain links TRBV7-9 to TRBJ2-7; tentative D call: TRBD2 (5 bases). Germline CDR1 reads SEHNR; CDR2 reads FQNEAQ (reference sequence). This CDR3 is 16 amino acids long. V was clipped by 3 bases and J by 6 bases, with 21 bases between them. The CDR3: CASSFSEGREFLEQYF. The CDR3 region has the DNA TGTGCCAGCAGCTTCTCCGAGGGTCGCGAGTTCCTCGAGCAGTACTTC. Based on the CDR3 plus reference TRBV7-9 and TRBJ2-7, the full variable domain is DTGVSQNPRHKITKRGQNVTFRCDPISEHNRLYWYRQTLGQGPEFLTYFQNEAQLEKSRLLSDRFSAERPKGSFSTLEIQRTEQGDSAMYLCASSFSEGREFLEQYFGPGTRLTVT.

This chain uses TRBV5-1 with TRBJ2-1; unclear D gene. Trimming removed 4 bases at V and 4 bases at J, with 12 bases between. The CDR3 has 14 amino acids. In germline, CDR1 is SGHRS, CDR2 YFSETQ. In nucleotides, the CDR3 is TGCGCCAGCAGCCAGGCGACACCTTACAATGAGCAGTTCTTC. Protein product: CASSQATPYNEQFF.

The chain is built from TRBV7-3 and TRBJ2-3; possible D gene TRBD2, 6 bases. V was cut by 3 bases and J by 0 bases, with 10 bases left in between. CDR1 is SGHTA, CDR2 FQGTGA, per germline. The CDR3 is 15 amino acids. CDR3 nucleotides: TGTGCCAGCAGCTTGTCGGGGACTAGCACAGATACGCAGTATTTT. It specifies CASSLSGTSTDTQYF.

The chain employs TRBV28 and TRBJ1-5, with D perhaps TRBD1 (5 bases). This CDR3 comprises 15 residues. Germline CDR1 reads MDHEN; CDR2 reads SYDVKM. The V end was cut by 4 bases, the J end by 5 bases, with 15 bases between. This CDR3 reads CASSSPAGGHQPQHF. Written as DNA, the CDR3 is TGTGCCAGCAGTTCCCCAGCGGGGGGACATCAGCCCCAGCATTTT.

This sequence joins TRBV9 and TRBJ2-3; TRBD1 matches at 9 bases. This CDR3 is built from 16 residues. Germline V gene sequence: CDR1 SGDLS, CDR2 YYNGEE. The ends lost 2 bases at V and 3 bases at J; junction bases unmatched: 7. CDR3 nucleotide sequence: TGTGCCAGCAGCGTTGGGACAGGGTATGAGACAGATACGCAGTATTTT. This encodes CASSVGTGYETDTQYF. The full variable domain, completed using reference TRBV9 and TRBJ2-3, is DSGVTQTPKHLITATGQRVTLRCSPRSGDLSVYWYQQSLDQGLQFLIQYYNGEERAKGNILERFSAQQFPDLHSELNLSSLELGDSALYFCASSVGTGYETDTQYFGPGTRLTVL.

The chain recombines TRBV30 with TRBJ2-3; no definite D call. The germline V gene encodes CDR1 GTSNPN and CDR2 SVGIG (reference sequence). This CDR3 has 16 residues. Trimming took 3 bases from V and 10 from J, leaving 26 bases between them. CDR3 coding DNA: TGTGCCTGGAGCGGACGTACTGGCCTCTCCCTTCGGCCGCAGTATTTT. This gives the protein CAWSGRTGLSLRPQYF.

The chain uses TRBV19 and TRBJ2-2; D is unclear. There are 16 residues in the CDR3. V lost 2 bases to trimming and J lost 0 bases, with 10 bases between them. Germline V gene lookup returns CDR1 LNHDA and CDR2 SQIVND (reference sequence). Here the CDR3 reads CASSIILFTNTGELFF. CDR3 sequence (DNA): TGTGCCAGTAGTATAATCCTTTTTACGAACACCGGGGAGCTGTTTTTT.

The V gene is TRBV27, the J gene TRBJ2-7, with D possibly TRBD1 on 6 matching bases. CDR1 is MNHEY and CDR2 is SMNVEV in the germline V gene (reference sequence). Trimming took off 5 bases at V and 5 bases at J, with 16 bases between the two ends. This CDR3 is built from 14 residues. This CDR3 reads CASSASYEGDEQYF. DNA for the CDR3: TGTGCCAGCAGTGCCTCCTATGAGGGGGACGAGCAGTACTTC.

In this sample, this clone turned up a few times. The chain recombines TRBV11-1 with TRBJ2-2, with D hard to call. Germline CDR1 and CDR2: SGHAT and FQDESV (reference sequence). V was cut by 1 base and J by 8 bases, with 8 bases left in between. The CDR3 runs 13 residues. This chain's CDR3 is CASSLVPVGELFF. The CDR3 DNA follows: TGTGCCAGCAGCTTAGTTCCCGTAGGGGAGCTGTTTTTT.

This chain links TRBV6-6 with TRBJ1-2; D remains ambiguous. V lost 2 bases to trimming and J lost 5 bases, with 15 bases between them. CDR1 and CDR2 from the germline V gene are MNHNY and SVGAGI (reference sequence). CDR3 length: 15 residues. The CDR3 reads CASSYEMSSSYGYTF. The CDR3 DNA reads TGTGCCAGCAGTTACGAGATGTCAAGTTCATATGGCTACACCTTC.

This chain links TRBV5-1 with TRBJ2-7; D is undetermined. V was cut by 0 bases and J by 0 bases, with 4 bases left in between. The CDR3 totals 13 residues. Germline V gives CDR1 SGHRS, CDR2 YFSETQ. As DNA, the CDR3 is TGCGCCAGCAGCTTGGCCGGCTCCTACGAGCAGTACTTC. Its translation is CASSLAGSYEQYF.

The CDR3 DNA is TGCAGCGTTGAAGATCGGGTGCGGGGAAAATACCAAGAGACCCAGTACTTC. This translates into CSVEDRVRGKYQETQYF. V and J are TRBV29-1 and TRBJ2-5; tentative D call: TRBD2 (6 bases). CDR3 length equals 17 residues. Trimming pared 0 bases from V and 0 bases from J, leaving 17 bases between. Germline values: CDR1 SQVTM, CDR2 ANQGSEA.

The chain joins TRBV14 to TRBJ1-1; D is ambiguous. The CDR3 has 13 amino acids. V was shortened by 0 bases and J by 12 bases, with 14 bases between the two germline ends. The germline gives CDR1 SGHDN, CDR2 FVKESK. CDR3 region: CASSQDRGSVPFF. The DNA of the CDR3 is TGTGCCAGCAGCCAAGATCGAGGGTCTGTGCCTTTCTTT.

The sample holds one count of this clone. The rearrangement joins TRBV6-5 to TRBJ1-2; D is uncertain. The V gene's germline CDR1 is MNHEY and CDR2 SVGAGI. This CDR3 contains 13 residues. The V gene lost 0 bases and the J gene lost 5 bases, with 7 bases spanning the gap. CDR3 nucleotide sequence: TGTGCCAGCAGTTACTCGAACGGGTATGGCTACACCTTC. This gives the protein CASSYSNGYGYTF.

Written as DNA, the CDR3 is TGTGCCAGCTCACCCAGTTGGGGTTCGGATCAGCCCCAGCATTTT. This gives the protein CASSPSWGSDQPQHF. The chain is built from TRBV18 and TRBJ1-5; no clear D. This CDR3 region has 15 residues. From germline, CDR1 is KGHSH and CDR2 LQKENI. Trimming stripped 3 bases from V and 5 bases from J, with 14 bases between.